Shown below are 7 T cell receptor beta chains from a single sample sequenced in a study of beta chain features in type 1 diabetes. The study's findings and limits: A moderate, significant TCRB CDR3 shortening appeared in type 1 diabetes across four CD4+ subsets.

Sequenced material consisted of expressed TCRB transcripts (all of the isolated RNA was reverse transcribed). The protocol was immunoSEQ multiplex PCR, while the TCRdb copy is restricted to in-frame clones and leaves out a portion. The sample lists approximately 170,000 clones, about 8% occurring once. The antigens of these receptors remain unknown. What was sequenced was central memory CD4+ T cells from blood. The source of these receptors is a woman in her 40s with type 1 diabetes.

This clone showed up just a few times. CDR3 protein: CASGGGDPNEQFF. The CDR3 DNA sequence: TGTGCCAGCGGGGGAGGGGACCCCAATGAGCAGTTCTTC. J is TRBJ2-1 and V is TRBV28, with 7 bases identical to TRBD2. This CDR3 contains 13 residues. V lost 8 bases, J lost 6 bases, and 7 bases stayed unmatched. Germline-derived CDR1 and CDR2 are MDHEN and SYDVKM.

As DNA, the CDR3 is TGTGCCAGCAAAGGAGGACAGGTCAGCAATCAGCCCCAGCATTTT. It is translated as CASKGGQVSNQPQHF. The V and J genes are TRBV2 and TRBJ1-5, with TRBD1 matching 7 bases. Germline V lookup: CDR1 SNHLY, CDR2 FYNNEI. CDR3 length equals 15 residues. Germline trimming cut 7 bases from V and 1 base from J; bases unmatched to any gene: 7. Supplemented by reference TRBV2 and TRBJ1-5, the full variable domain reads EPEVTQTPSHQVTQMGQEVILRCVPISNHLYFYWYRQILGQKVEFLVSFYNNEISEKSEIFDDQFSVERPDGSNFTLKIRSTKLEDSAMYFCASKGGQVSNQPQHFGDGTRLSIL.

The chain couples TRBV7-2 to TRBJ2-3, with D perhaps TRBD1 (5 bases). Germline CDR1 is SGHTA and CDR2 is FQGNSA. CDR3 length equals 16 residues. V lost 3 bases to trimming and J lost 6 bases, with 19 bases between them. CDR3: CASSFSIDRSLDTQYF. The CDR3 DNA sequence: TGTGCCAGCAGCTTCAGTATAGACAGATCCCTGGATACGCAGTATTTT.

V is TRBV30 and J is TRBJ1-3; D call uncertain. V was pared by 2 bases and J by 0 bases, with 14 bases between. Per the germline V gene, CDR1 is GTSNPN and CDR2 is SVGIG (reference sequence). The CDR3 is 16 amino acids. This chain's CDR3 is CAWSWKGGRSGNTIYF. Written as DNA, the CDR3 is TGTGCCTGGAGTTGGAAAGGCGGCCGCTCTGGAAACACCATATATTTT.

This clone appeared a few times. V gene TRBV9 combines with J gene TRBJ2-5; D is uncertain. CDR3 length: 13 residues. With 0 bases removed from V and 7 bases from J, the gap between germline ends came to 10 bases. Germline-derived CDR1 and CDR2 are SGDLS and YYNGEE. The CDR3 nucleotides read TGTGCCAGCAGCGTAGGAACCGCCGGGACCCAGTACTTC. Encoded protein: CASSVGTAGTQYF. Variable domain in full (rest from reference TRBV9 and TRBJ2-5): DSGVTQTPKHLITATGQRVTLRCSPRSGDLSVYWYQQSLDQGLQFLIQYYNGEERAKGNILERFSAQQFPDLHSELNLSSLELGDSALYFCASSVGTAGTQYFGPGTRLLVL.

V and J are TRBV9 and TRBJ2-5, with 8 positions matching TRBD2. The CDR3 spans 17 residues. Germline V gene lookup returns CDR1 SGDLS and CDR2 YYNGEE. The junction had 11 bases not matched to a gene; V was cut back by 3 bases and J by 1 base. The CDR3 nucleotides read TGTGCCAGCAGCGGGGGGCTAGCGGGCGGTCTCCAAGAGACCCAGTACTTC. Its translation: CASSGGLAGGLQETQYF.

The chain employs TRBV28 and TRBJ2-5; perhaps TRBD2 as D (6 bases). Germline lookup yields CDR1 MDHEN and CDR2 SYDVKM. Trimming cost V 8 bases and J 2 bases, with 18 bases left between them. There are 15 residues in the CDR3. The CDR3 spells CASGRWGDVQETQYF. CDR3 nucleotides: TGTGCCAGCGGTAGATGGGGGGATGTTCAAGAGACCCAGTACTTC.